The entry that follows covers one T cell receptor (beta chain) sequence. The CDR3 extends over 16 amino acids. The ends lost 2 bases at V and 0 bases at J; junction bases unmatched: 4. Germline V gene lookup returns CDR1 SGHRS and CDR2 YFSETQ. The sample originates from a study of blood T cell repertoires in COVID-19. Study-level information: Nucleic acid was either cDNA or gDNA, and it came from T cells, B-cell-depleted T cells, or PBMCs.

Authors' processing steps: Nucleated cell number was recorded as an estimate derived from reference gene primer amplification. Measured with immunoSEQ multiplex PCR; TCRdb has only the in-frame clones, and not every one. That table furnishes V, J and clone size, whereas the DNA furnished D and trimming. Here the sample spans about 100,000 clones, roughly nine tenths being singletons. This sequence originates from a man aged 45 to 65 with active COVID-19. V gene TRBV5-1 combines with J gene TRBJ2-2, with 7 bases lining up with TRBD2. Input material: peripheral blood. DNA for the CDR3: TGCGCCAGCAGCTTCAACGGGGGGACGAACACCGGGGAGCTGTTTTTT. Amino acid sequence: CASSFNGGTNTGELFF.